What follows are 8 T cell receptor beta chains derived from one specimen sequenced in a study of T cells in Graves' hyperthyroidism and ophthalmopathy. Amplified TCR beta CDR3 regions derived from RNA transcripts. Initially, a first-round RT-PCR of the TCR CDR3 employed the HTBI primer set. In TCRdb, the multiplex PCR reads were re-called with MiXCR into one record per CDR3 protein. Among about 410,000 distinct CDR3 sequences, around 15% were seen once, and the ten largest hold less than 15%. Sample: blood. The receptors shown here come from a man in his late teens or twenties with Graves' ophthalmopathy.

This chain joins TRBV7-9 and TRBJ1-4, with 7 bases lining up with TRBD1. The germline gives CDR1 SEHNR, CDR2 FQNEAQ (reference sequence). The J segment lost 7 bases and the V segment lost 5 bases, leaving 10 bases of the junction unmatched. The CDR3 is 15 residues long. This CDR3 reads CASSGRRDSLEKLFF. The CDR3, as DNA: TGTGCCAGCAGCGGGCGCCGGGACAGTCTTGAAAAACTGTTTTTT.

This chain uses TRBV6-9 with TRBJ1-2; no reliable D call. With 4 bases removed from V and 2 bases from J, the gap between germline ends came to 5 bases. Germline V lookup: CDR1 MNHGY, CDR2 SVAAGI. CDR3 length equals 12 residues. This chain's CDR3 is CASSSENYGYTF. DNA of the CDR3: TGTGCCAGCAGTTCAGAGAACTATGGCTACACCTTC.

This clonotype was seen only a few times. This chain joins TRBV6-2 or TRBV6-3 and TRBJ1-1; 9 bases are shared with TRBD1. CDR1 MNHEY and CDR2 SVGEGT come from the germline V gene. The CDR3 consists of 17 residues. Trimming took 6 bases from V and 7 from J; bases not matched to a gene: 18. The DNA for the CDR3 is TGTGCCAGCAGACCGCAACCGGGACAGGGATGGGTTGGTGAAGCTTTCTTT. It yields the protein CASRPQPGQGWVGEAFF.

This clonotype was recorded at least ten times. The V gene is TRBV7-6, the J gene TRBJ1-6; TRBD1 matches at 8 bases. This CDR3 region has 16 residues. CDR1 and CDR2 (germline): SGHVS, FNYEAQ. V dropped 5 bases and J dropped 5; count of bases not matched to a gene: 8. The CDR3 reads CASSLRSTGDNSPLHF. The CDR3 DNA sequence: TGTGCCAGCAGCCTTAGGTCGACAGGGGATAATTCACCCCTCCACTTT.

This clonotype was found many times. The CDR3 region is CASGKLAGVQETQYF. CDR3 nucleotides: TGTGCCAGCGGAAAACTAGCGGGCGTCCAAGAGACCCAGTACTTC. This chain joins TRBV6-1 and TRBJ2-5; 9 bases line up with TRBD2. Trimming cost V 8 bases and J 1 base; bases outside gene matches: 8. Germline V gene lookup returns CDR1 MNHNS and CDR2 SASEGT. This CDR3 is 15 amino acids long.

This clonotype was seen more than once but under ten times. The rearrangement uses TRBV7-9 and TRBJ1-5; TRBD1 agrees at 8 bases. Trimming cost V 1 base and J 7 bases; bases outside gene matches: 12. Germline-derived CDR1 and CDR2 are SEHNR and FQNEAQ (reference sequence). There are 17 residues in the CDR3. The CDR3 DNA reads TGTGCCAGCAGCTTAGAAGGGACAGGTGGCCTTGGGCAGCCCCAGCATTTT. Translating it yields CASSLEGTGGLGQPQHF.

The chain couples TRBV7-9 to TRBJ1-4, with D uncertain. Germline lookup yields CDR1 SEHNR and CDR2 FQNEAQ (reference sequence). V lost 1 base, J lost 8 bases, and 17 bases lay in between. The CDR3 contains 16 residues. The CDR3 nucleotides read TGTGCCAGCAGCTTAGATCGGGGAGAGGGAATGGAAAAACTGTTTTTT. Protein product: CASSLDRGEGMEKLFF.

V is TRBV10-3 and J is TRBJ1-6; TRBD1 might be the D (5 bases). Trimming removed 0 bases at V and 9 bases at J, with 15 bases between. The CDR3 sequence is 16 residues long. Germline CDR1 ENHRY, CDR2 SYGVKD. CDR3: CAISESTEGSGSPLHF. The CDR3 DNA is TGTGCCATCAGTGAGTCGACTGAGGGGTCGGGTTCACCCCTCCACTTT.